Shown below are 22 T cell receptor beta chains from a single sample sequenced in a study of CD8 T cells in ankylosing spondylitis. TCRdb re-called the 5' RACE reads through MiXCR, storing one row per CDR3 protein. The sample shows a few hundred thousand distinct CDR3 sequences, about 9.9% of them seen only once. What was sequenced was blood, either unsorted or a sorted T cell fraction (not recorded which). These receptors all come from a female donor with ankylosing spondylitis or in good health (not recorded which).

This clonotype was detected ten times or more. V is TRBV12-3 or TRBV12-4 and J is TRBJ2-2; 11 bases align to TRBD2. The CDR3 has 16 residues. J gave up 2 bases and V 3 bases, and 2 bases lay outside the gene matches. CDR3 nucleotides: TGTGCCAGCAGTTTGGGACTAGCGGAAAACACCGGGGAGCTGTTTTTT. It yields the protein CASSLGLAENTGELFF.

There are many counts of this clonotype. In DNA, the CDR3 is TGTGCCAGCAGTGAACAGGGACCGCCTTATGGCTACACCTTC. Protein: CASSEQGPPYGYTF. The V gene is TRBV28, the J gene TRBJ1-2, with D possibly being TRBD1 (6 bases). Germline-derived CDR1 and CDR2 are MDHEN and SYDVKM. The CDR3 contains 14 residues. Trimming removed 5 bases at V and 5 bases at J, with 15 bases between.

This clonotype was recorded many times. V usage is TRBV20-1 and J usage is TRBJ1-2, with 7 bases aligning to TRBD1. The trim removed 6 bases at V and 4 bases at J, leaving 5 bases unmatched. Germline V gene sequence: CDR1 DFQATT, CDR2 SNEGSKA (reference sequence). This CDR3 is 12 amino acids long. The CDR3 DNA sequence: TGCAGTGCGCCGGGACAGATCTATGGCTACACCTTC. Translating gives CSAPGQIYGYTF.

V and J are TRBV2 and TRBJ1-4, with D unresolved. The CDR3 sequence is 12 residues long. Per germline, CDR1 SNHLY and CDR2 FYNNEI. V was trimmed by 8 bases and J by 6 bases, leaving 10 bases between them. The CDR3 DNA reads TGTGCCAGCGGAGGACTTGATGAAAAACTGTTTTTT. Its protein is CASGGLDEKLFF.

This clonotype was counted at least ten times. The chain employs TRBV5-1 and TRBJ2-5, with D possibly matching TRBD2 (5 bases). The germline gives CDR1 SGHRS, CDR2 YFSETQ. The CDR3 is made up of 14 amino acids. Trimming removed 0 bases from V and 3 bases from J, with 9 bases in between. The CDR3 spells CASSLELGEETQYF. The DNA for the CDR3 is TGCGCCAGCAGCTTGGAGTTGGGAGAAGAGACCCAGTACTTC.

The chain combines TRBV5-5 with TRBJ1-2; 7 positions match TRBD1. Germline CDR1 SGHKS, CDR2 YYEKEE (reference sequence). CDR3 length: 16 amino acids. The trim removed 0 bases at V and 1 base at J, leaving 6 bases unmatched. The CDR3 reads CASSLGGTDYNYGYTF. DNA of the CDR3: TGTGCCAGCAGCTTGGGCGGGACAGATTATAACTATGGCTACACCTTC.

This clonotype was recorded at least ten times. This sequence joins TRBV4-2 and TRBJ1-2; D unresolved. This CDR3 is 16 amino acids long. The germline V gene encodes CDR1 LGHNA and CDR2 YNFKEQ. The germline V and J ends were trimmed by 0 bases and 4 bases, with 15 bases remaining between them. CDR3 loop: CASSQDRSARRYGYTF. CDR3 nucleotide sequence: TGTGCCAGCAGCCAAGATAGGTCAGCAAGGCGCTATGGCTACACCTTC.

The sample holds many counts of this clonotype. The V call is TRBV15, the J call TRBJ1-1, with no clear D. V lost 0 bases and J lost 6, with 8 bases in between. The CDR3 runs to 13 residues. Germline CDR1 reads LNHNV; CDR2 reads YYDKDF (reference sequence). CDR3 nucleotides: TGTGCCACCAGCAGAGACCACGGAGCTGAAGCTTTCTTT. Translation: CATSRDHGAEAFF.

The CDR3 is CASSTGGGANEQFF. In DNA, the CDR3 is TGTGCCAGCAGCACCGGGGGCGGGGCCAATGAGCAGTTCTTC. This chain connects TRBV7-2 to TRBJ2-1; D possibly matches TRBD1 or TRBD2 (6 bases each). CDR1 and CDR2 (germline): SGHTA, FQGNSA. The CDR3 runs to 14 residues. V gave up 5 bases and J gave up 6 bases, with 14 bases separating them. Using reference TRBV7-2 and TRBJ2-1 for the parts outside the CDR3, the full variable domain is GAGVSQSPSNKVTEKGKDVELRCDPISGHTALYWYRQSLGQGLEFLIYFQGNSAPDKSGLPSDRFSAERTGGSVSTLTIQRTQQEDSAVYLCASSTGGGANEQFFGPGTRLTVL.

This clonotype has ten or more counts. The V call is TRBV25-1, the J call TRBJ1-3; D is perhaps TRBD1 (6 bases). Germline CDR1 is MGHDK and CDR2 is SYGVNS. With 3 bases removed from V and 1 base from J, the gap between germline ends came to 13 bases. This CDR3 has 16 residues. CDR3 nucleotide sequence: TGTGCCAGCAGTGATCGCGGGGGGCTGTCTGGAAACACCATATATTTT. Amino acids: CASSDRGGLSGNTIYF.

This clonotype came up many times. The rearrangement links TRBV5-1 to TRBJ2-3; D perhaps matches TRBD2 (7 bases). V shed 3 bases and J shed 4 bases, with 18 bases lying between them. Germline assignment: CDR1 SGHRS and CDR2 YFSETQ. The CDR3 contains 16 residues. The CDR3 coding sequence is TGCGCCAGCAGCTCCCAAGTCAGGGGAGGGGCAGATACGCAGTATTTT. Translation: CASSSQVRGGADTQYF.

This clonotype was seen ten or more times. This rearrangement joins TRBV29-1 to TRBJ1-2; tentatively, D is TRBD1 (6 bases). The CDR3 runs 14 residues. The germline CDR1 and CDR2 sequences are SQVTM and ANQGSEA. Deletions cut 4 bases from V and 8 bases from J, with 20 bases between. The CDR3 spells CSVGRRPGAGGYTF. DNA for the CDR3: TGCAGCGTTGGCCGGAGGCCGGGGGCAGGCGGCTACACCTTC.

Turning to this clonotype: A read error may be the cause here, since a much bigger clone is one base away. The conserved phenylalanine or tryptophan is not found at the CDR3 terminus, so this likely reflects a read error. This rearrangement joins TRBV4-2 to TRBJ1-1, with unresolved D. Between the trimmed V and J ends, which lost 2 bases and 1 base, there was a span of 8 bases. The CDR3 consists of 14 residues. Germline CDR1 and CDR2: LGHNA and YNFKEQ. The CDR3 DNA reads as TGTGCCAGCAGCCAACCCCAGGAGAACACTGAAGCTTTCTCT. Translating gives CASSQPQENTEAFS.

The V and J genes are TRBV19 and TRBJ1-2, with 10 bases matching TRBD1. CDR1 and CDR2 (germline): LNHDA, SQIVND (reference sequence). CDR3 length: 13 amino acids. The V and J ends lost 7 bases and 4 bases, in that order; junction bases with no gene match: 3. CDR3 residues: CASNGQGVYGYTF. The CDR3 coding sequence is TGTGCCAGTAACGGACAGGGGGTCTATGGCTACACCTTC.

This clonotype was seen ten or more times. The CDR3: CSARTYNEQFF. The CDR3 region has the DNA TGCAGTGCTAGGACCTACAATGAGCAGTTCTTC. The chain links TRBV20-1 to TRBJ2-1; D unclear. Germline V gene lookup returns CDR1 DFQATT and CDR2 SNEGSKA (reference sequence). Trimming stripped 3 bases from V and 2 bases from J, with 2 bases between. This CDR3 contains 11 residues.

The table lists this clonotype with a few counts. The J gene is TRBJ1-1, the V gene TRBV2; TRBD1 matches at 7 bases. The CDR3 runs 14 residues. Trimming at V came to 8 bases and at J to 8 bases, leaving 14 bases not matched to a gene. Germline assignment: CDR1 SNHLY and CDR2 FYNNEI. The CDR3 region has the DNA TGTGCCAGCGGCCTCCAGGGGGTGGGTTCAGAAGCTTTCTTT. It encodes CASGLQGVGSEAFF.

This clonotype was picked up many times. The chain uses TRBV5-1 and TRBJ2-1; 12 bases line up with TRBD1. V shed 6 bases, J shed 6 bases, and the junction held 10 bases outside the gene matches. The CDR3 has 16 amino acids. CDR1 is SGHRS and CDR2 is YFSETQ in the germline V gene. The CDR3, as DNA: TGCGCCAGCACTAAGACCGGGACAGGGGGCTTCAATGAGCAGTTCTTC. Translated, it gives CASTKTGTGGFNEQFF.

In its sample, this clonotype was seen many times. The chain couples TRBV29-1 to TRBJ2-1, with D perhaps TRBD1 (6 bases). The germline V gene has CDR1 SQVTM and CDR2 ANQGSEA. Trimming pared 6 bases from V and 6 bases from J, leaving 15 bases between. The CDR3 loop spans 13 amino acids. In DNA, the CDR3 is TGCAGCGTACGGGACATTAGAAGCAATGAGCAGTTCTTC. As protein: CSVRDIRSNEQFF.

This clonotype was recorded many times. The chain combines TRBV20-1 with TRBJ2-3; TRBD2 matches 9 bases. CDR1 DFQATT and CDR2 SNEGSKA come from the germline V gene (reference sequence). The CDR3 length is 15 residues. V dropped 3 bases and J dropped 0; count of bases not matched to a gene: 4. This chain's CDR3 is CSASVLAGSTDTQYF. As DNA, the CDR3 is TGCAGTGCTAGCGTACTAGCGGGTAGCACAGATACGCAGTATTTT.

Many counts were recorded for this clonotype. The DNA of the CDR3 is TGCGCCAGCAGTCCGGGAGCCGGTATAAACATTCAGTACTTC. It encodes CASSPGAGINIQYF. The J gene is TRBJ2-4, the V gene TRBV5-1, with D perhaps TRBD2 (6 bases). Germline V gene lookup returns CDR1 SGHRS and CDR2 YFSETQ. Between the trimmed V and J ends, which lost 5 bases and 6 bases, there was a span of 15 bases. The CDR3 runs 14 residues.

This clonotype was seen a handful of times. This chain uses TRBV20-1 with TRBJ2-3; 9 bases align to TRBD2. The germline V gene encodes CDR1 DFQATT and CDR2 SNEGSKA (reference sequence). The CDR3 covers 14 residues. Germline trimming cut 4 bases from V and 3 bases from J; bases unmatched to any gene: 5. The CDR3 is CSATPSGVTDTQYF. In DNA, the CDR3 is TGCAGTGCTACCCCTAGCGGGGTTACAGATACGCAGTATTTT.

This clonotype was counted many times. The chain joins TRBV5-6 to TRBJ1-1, with D unresolved. V was shortened by 3 bases and J by 8 bases, with 14 bases between the two germline ends. This CDR3 has 13 amino acids. CDR1 and CDR2 (germline): SGHDT, YYEEEE. The CDR3 DNA reads as TGTGCCAGCAGCTGGAGGCGGGGAACAGAAGCTTTCTTT. Residues: CASSWRRGTEAFF.